This T cell receptor beta chain stems from a study of CD8 T cells in Susac syndrome. Study results and limitations: The authors acknowledged that the study's TCR sequencing and HLA analysis involved relatively few individuals.

Random-hexamer reverse transcription was applied to about 0.45 to 1 ug RNA. immunoSEQ multiplex PCR amplified TCR beta CDR3 across 54 Vbeta, 13 Jbeta. Using its own MiXCR run on the immunoSEQ multiplex PCR reads, TCRdb lists one record per CDR3 protein. Of around 270,000 distinct CDR3 sequences in the sample, 65% to 90% are singletons; the top ten hold 0.2% to 0.25%. Note on this clonotype: Its antigen is not identified.

TCR beta sequencing covered blood CD8+ and CD4+ T cells. Bulk CD8+ and CD4+ cells came from magnetic negative isolation; CD8+ TEMRA by FACS. The clonotype was recovered from a human donor with multiple sclerosis. The sequenced material came from CD8+ T cells from PBMCs.

CDR3 residues: CASSPTPYRDIGLRETQYF. The CDR3 region has the DNA TGTGCCAGCAGCCCTACTCCCTACAGGGACATTGGCCTAAGGGAGACCCAGTACTTC. V usage is TRBV5-4 and J usage is TRBJ2-5; maybe TRBD1 (6 bases). CDR1 is SGHNT, CDR2 YYREEE, per germline (reference sequence). V dropped 4 bases and J dropped 5 bases, with 30 bases sitting between them. The CDR3 extends over 19 amino acids.